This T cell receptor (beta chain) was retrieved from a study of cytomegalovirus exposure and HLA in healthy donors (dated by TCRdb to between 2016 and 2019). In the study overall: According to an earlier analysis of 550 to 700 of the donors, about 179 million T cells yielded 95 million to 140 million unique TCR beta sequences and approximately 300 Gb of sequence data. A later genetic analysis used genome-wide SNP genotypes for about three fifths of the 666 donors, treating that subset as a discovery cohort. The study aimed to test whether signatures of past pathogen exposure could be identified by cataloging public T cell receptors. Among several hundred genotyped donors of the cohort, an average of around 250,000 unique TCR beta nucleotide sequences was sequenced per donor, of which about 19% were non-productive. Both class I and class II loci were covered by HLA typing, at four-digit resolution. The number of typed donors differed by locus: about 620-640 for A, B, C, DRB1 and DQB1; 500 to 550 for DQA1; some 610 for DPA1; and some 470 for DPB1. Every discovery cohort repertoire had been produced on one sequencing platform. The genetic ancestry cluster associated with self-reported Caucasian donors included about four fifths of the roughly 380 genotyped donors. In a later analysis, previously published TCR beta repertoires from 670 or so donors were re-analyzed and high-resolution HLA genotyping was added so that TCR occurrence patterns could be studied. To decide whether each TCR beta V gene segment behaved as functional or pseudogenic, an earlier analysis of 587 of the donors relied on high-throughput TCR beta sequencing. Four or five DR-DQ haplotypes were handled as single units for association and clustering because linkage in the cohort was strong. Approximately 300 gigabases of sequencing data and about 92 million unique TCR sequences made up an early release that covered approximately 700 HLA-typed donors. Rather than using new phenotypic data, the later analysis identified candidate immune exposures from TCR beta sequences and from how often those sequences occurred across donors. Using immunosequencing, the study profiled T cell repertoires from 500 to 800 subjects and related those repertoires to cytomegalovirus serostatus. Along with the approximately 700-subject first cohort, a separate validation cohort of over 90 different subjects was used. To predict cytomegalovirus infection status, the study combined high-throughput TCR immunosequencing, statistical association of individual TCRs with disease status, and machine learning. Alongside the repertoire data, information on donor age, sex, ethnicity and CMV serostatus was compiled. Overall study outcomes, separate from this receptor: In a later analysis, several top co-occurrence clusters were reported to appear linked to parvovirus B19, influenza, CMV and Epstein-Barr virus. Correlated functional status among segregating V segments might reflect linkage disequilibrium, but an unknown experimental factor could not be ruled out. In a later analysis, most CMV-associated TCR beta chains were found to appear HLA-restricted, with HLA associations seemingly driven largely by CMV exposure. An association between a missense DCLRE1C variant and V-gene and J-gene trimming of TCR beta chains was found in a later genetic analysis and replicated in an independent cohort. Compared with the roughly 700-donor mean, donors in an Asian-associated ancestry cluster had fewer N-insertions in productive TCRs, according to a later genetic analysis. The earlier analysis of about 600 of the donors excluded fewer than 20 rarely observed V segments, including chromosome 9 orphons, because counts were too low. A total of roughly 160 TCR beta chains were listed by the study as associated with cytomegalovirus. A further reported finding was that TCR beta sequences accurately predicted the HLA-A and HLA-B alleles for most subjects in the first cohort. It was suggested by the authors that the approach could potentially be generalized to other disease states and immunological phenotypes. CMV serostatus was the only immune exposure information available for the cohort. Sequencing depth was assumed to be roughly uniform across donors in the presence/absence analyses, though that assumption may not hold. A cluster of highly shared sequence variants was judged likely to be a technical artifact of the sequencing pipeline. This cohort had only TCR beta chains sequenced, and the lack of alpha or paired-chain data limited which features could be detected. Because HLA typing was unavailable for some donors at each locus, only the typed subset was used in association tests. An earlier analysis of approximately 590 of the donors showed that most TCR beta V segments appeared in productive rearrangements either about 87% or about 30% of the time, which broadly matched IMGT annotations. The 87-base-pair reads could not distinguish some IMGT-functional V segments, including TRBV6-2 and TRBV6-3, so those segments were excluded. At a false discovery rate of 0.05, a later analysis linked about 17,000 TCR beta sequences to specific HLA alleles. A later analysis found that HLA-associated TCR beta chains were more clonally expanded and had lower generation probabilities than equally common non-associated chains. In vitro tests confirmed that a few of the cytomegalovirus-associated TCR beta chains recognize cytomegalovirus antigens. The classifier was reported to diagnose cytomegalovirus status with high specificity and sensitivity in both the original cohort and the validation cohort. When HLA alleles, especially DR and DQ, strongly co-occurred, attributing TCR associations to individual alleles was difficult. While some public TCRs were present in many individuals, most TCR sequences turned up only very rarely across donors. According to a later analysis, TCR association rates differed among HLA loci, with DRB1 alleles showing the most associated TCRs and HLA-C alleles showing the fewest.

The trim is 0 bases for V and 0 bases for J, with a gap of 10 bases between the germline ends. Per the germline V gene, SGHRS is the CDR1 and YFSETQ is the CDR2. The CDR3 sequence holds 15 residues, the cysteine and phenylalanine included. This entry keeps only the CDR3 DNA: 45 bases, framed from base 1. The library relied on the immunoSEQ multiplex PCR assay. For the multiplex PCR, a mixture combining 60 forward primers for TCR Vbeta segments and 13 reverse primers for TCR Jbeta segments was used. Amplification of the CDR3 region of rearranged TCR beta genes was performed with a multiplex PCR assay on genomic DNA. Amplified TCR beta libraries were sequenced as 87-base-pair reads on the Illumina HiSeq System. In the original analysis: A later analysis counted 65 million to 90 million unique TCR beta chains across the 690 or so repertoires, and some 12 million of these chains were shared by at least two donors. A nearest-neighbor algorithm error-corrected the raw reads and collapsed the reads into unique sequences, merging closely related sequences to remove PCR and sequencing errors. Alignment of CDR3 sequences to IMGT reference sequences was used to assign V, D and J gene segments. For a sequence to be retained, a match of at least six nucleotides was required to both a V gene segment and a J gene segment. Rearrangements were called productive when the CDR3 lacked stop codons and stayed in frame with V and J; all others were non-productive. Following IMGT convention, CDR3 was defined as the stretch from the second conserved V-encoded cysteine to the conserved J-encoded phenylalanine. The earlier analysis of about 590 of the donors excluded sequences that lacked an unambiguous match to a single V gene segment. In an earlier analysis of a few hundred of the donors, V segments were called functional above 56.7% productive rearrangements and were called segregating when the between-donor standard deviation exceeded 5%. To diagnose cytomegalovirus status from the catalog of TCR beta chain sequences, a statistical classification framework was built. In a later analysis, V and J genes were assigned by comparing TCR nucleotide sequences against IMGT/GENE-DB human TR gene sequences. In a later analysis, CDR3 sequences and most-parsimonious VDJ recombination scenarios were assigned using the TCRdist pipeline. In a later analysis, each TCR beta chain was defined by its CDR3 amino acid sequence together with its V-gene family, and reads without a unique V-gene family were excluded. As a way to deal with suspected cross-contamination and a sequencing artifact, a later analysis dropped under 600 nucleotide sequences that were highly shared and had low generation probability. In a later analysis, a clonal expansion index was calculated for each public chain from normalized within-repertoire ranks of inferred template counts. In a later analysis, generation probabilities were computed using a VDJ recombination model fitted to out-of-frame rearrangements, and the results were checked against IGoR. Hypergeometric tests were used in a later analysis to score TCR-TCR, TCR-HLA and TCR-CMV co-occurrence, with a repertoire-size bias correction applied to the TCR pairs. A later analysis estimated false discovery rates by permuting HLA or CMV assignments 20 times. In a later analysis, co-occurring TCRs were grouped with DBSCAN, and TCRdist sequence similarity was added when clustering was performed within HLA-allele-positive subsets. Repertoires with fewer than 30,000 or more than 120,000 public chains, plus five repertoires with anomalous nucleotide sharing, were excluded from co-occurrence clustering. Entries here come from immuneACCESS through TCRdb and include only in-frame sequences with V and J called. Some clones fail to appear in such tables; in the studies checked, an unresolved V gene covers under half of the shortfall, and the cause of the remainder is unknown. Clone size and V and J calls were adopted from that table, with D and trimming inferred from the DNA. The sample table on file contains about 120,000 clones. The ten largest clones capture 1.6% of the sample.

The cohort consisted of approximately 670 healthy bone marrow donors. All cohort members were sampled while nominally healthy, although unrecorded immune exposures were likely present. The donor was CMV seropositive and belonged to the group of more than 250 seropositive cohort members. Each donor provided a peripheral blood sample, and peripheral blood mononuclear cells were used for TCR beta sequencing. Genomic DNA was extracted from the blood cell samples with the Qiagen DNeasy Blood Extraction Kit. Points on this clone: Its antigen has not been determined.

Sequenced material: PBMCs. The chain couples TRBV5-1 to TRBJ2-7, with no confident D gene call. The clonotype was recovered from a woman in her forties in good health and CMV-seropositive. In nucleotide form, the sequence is TGCGCCAGCAGCTTGGTTTCGCGTAGCTCCTACGAGCAGTACTTC. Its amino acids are CASSLVSRSSYEQYF.